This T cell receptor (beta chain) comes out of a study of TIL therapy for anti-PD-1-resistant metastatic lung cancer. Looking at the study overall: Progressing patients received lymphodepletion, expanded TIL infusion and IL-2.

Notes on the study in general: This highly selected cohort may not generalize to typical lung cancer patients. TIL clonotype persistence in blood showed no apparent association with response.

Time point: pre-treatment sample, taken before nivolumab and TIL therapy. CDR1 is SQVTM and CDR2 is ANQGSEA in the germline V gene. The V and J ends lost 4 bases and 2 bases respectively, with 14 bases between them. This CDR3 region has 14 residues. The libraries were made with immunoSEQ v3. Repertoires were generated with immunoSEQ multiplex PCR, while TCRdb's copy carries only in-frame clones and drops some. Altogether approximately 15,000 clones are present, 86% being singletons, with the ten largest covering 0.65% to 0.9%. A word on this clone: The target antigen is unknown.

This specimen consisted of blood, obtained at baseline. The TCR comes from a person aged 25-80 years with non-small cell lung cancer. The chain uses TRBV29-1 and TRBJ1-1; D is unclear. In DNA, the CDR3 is TGCAGCGTTGCGACGCCACTGGGAAACACTGAAGCTTTCTTT. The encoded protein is CSVATPLGNTEAFF.